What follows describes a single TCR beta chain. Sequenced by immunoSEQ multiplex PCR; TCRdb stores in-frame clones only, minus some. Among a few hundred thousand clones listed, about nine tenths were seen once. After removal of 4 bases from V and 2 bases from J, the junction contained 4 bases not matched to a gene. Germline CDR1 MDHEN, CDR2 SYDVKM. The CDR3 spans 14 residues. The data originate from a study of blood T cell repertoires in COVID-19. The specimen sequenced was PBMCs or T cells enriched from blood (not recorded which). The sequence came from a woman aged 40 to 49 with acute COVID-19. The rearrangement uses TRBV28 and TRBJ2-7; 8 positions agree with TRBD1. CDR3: CASSSGQGTYEQYF. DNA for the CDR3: TGTGCCAGCAGTTCTGGACAGGGCACCTACGAGCAGTACTTC.